The clone carrying this TCR beta chain was seen at least ten times. Its antigen is unknown. Described time point: newly diagnosed GD, antithyroid drugs for less than 3 months. Following extraction of RNA from PBMCs, that RNA was used to make the TCR library. This specimen belongs to a study of regulatory T cells in long-lasting Graves disease. Notes on the study in general: Peripheral blood, not thyroid tissue, was the sole material studied. Persistent disease was characterized by preferential usage of TRBV28, TRBJ1-2 and TRBJ2-5.

CDR1 is DFQATT, CDR2 SNEGSKA, per germline (reference sequence). With 5 bases removed from V and 1 base from J, the gap between germline ends came to 8 bases. This CDR3 is 13 amino acids long. Combining iRepertoire HTBI primers with Arm-PCR of CDR3 regions, the authors built TCR beta libraries. TCRdb reprocessed the multiplex PCR reads with MiXCR, giving one entry per CDR3 protein. The sample has around 480,000 distinct CDR3 sequences; 15% to 20% are singletons. These data also featured in a second study, about T cells in Graves' hyperthyroidism and ophthalmopathy. Turning to that study: The model anticipated ophthalmopathy a median about six months pre-onset.

The source of this sequence is a man aged 35 to 55 with Graves disease. The chain is built from TRBV20-1 and TRBJ2-2, with D uncertain. Material: peripheral blood mononuclear cells (PBMCs), obtained at new diagnosis, from a patient treated with antithyroid drugs. The CDR3: CSAPFLNTGELFF. The DNA for the CDR3 is TGCAGTGCTCCGTTTCTGAACACCGGGGAGCTGTTTTTT.